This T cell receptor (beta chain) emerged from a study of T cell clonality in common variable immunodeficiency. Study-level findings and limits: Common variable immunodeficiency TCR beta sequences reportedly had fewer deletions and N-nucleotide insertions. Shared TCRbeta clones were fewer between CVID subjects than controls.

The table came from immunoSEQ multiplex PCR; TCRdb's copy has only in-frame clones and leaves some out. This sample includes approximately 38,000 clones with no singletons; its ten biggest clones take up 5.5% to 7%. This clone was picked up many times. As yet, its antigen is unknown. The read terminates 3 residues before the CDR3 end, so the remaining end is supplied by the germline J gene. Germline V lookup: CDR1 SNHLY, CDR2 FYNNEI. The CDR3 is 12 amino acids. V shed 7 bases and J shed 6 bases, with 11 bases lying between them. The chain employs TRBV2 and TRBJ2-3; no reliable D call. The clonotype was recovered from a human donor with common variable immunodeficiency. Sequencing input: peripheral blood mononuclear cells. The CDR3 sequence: CASISFSDTQYF. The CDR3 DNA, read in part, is TGTGCCAGCATTTCCTTTTCGGATACG.